The rows below give T cell receptor beta chains drawn from one sample of a study of blood T cell repertoires in COVID-19. The protocol was immunoSEQ multiplex PCR, while the TCRdb copy is restricted to in-frame clones and leaves out a portion. The data contain about 230,000 clones, 84% of them seen just once; the ten biggest clones take up around 2.4%. Material: peripheral blood. The source is a man in his forties or fifties who had recovered from COVID-19. Both conserved end residues are part of each CDR3. The order of the fields is V gene, J gene, D gene, clone size, CDR3 length, CDR3 DNA, CDR3 protein. D genes are given only for firm matches. A clone size is listed for some rows: how often the clone was seen (once, few, many), or a class if it is expanded.

v_call: TRBV6-6
j_call: TRBJ1-5
d_call: -
clone_size: -
cdr3_length: 15
cdr3_nt: TGTGCCAGCAGCCATACGGGGAGAACCAATCAGCCCCAGCATTTT
cdr3_aa: CASSHTGRTNQPQHF

v_call: TRBV2
j_call: TRBJ2-1
d_call: -
clone_size: -
cdr3_length: 15
cdr3_nt: TGTGCCAGCAGCGTAGCTGAGAGCTCCTACAATGAGCAGTTCTTC
cdr3_aa: CASSVAESSYNEQFF

v_call: TRBV28
j_call: TRBJ1-2
d_call: -
clone_size: -
cdr3_length: 12
cdr3_nt: TGTGCCAGCCTTCGGGGGTTGGATGGCTACACCTTC
cdr3_aa: CASLRGLDGYTF

v_call: TRBV2
j_call: TRBJ2-2
d_call: -
clone_size: -
cdr3_length: 14
cdr3_nt: TGTGCCAGCAGTGAAGATTCAGTCACCGGGGAGCTGTTTTTT
cdr3_aa: CASSEDSVTGELFF

v_call: TRBV5-8
j_call: TRBJ2-3
d_call: TRBD1
clone_size: -
cdr3_length: 15
cdr3_nt: TGTGCCAGCAGCGGCCCGGGACAGGGGACAGATACGCAGTATTTT
cdr3_aa: CASSGPGQGTDTQYF

v_call: TRBV6-6
j_call: TRBJ2-5
d_call: TRBD1
clone_size: -
cdr3_length: 16
cdr3_nt: TGTGCCAGCAGTTACGCCGGACAGGGACGGGACGAGACCCAGTACTTC
cdr3_aa: CASSYAGQGRDETQYF

v_call: TRBV6-5
j_call: TRBJ1-6
d_call: -
clone_size: -
cdr3_length: 14
cdr3_nt: TGTGCCAGCAGTTACGGACAGCTTAATTCACCCCTCCACTTT
cdr3_aa: CASSYGQLNSPLHF

v_call: TRBV12-3/TRBV12-4
j_call: TRBJ1-1
d_call: TRBD1
clone_size: -
cdr3_length: 12
cdr3_nt: TGTGCCAGCAGTTCTGGACAGGTTGAAGCTTTCTTT
cdr3_aa: CASSSGQVEAFF

v_call: TRBV12-1
j_call: TRBJ1-5
d_call: -
clone_size: -
cdr3_length: 12
cdr3_nt: TGTGCCAGCAGCTCCTGGCCACAGCCCCAGCATTTT
cdr3_aa: CASSSWPQPQHF

v_call: TRBV6-5
j_call: TRBJ2-6
d_call: -
clone_size: -
cdr3_length: 13
cdr3_nt: TGTGCCAGCAAGGGGTCTGGGGCCAACGTCCTGACTTTC
cdr3_aa: CASKGSGANVLTF

v_call: TRBV10-1
j_call: TRBJ2-1
d_call: TRBD2
clone_size: -
cdr3_length: 16
cdr3_nt: TGCGCCAGCAGTGAGTCAAGGAGCGGGACCTACAATGAGCAGTTCTTC
cdr3_aa: CASSESRSGTYNEQFF

v_call: TRBV5-1
j_call: TRBJ2-5
d_call: TRBD2
clone_size: -
cdr3_length: 14
cdr3_nt: TGCGCCAGCAGCTTGGGGGAGGGCATGGAGACCCAGTACTTC
cdr3_aa: CASSLGEGMETQYF

v_call: TRBV6-2/TRBV6-3
j_call: TRBJ2-7
d_call: TRBD1
clone_size: once
cdr3_length: 16
cdr3_nt: TGTGCCAGCAGTTACTGGGGACAGGGCGGAACCTACGAGCAGTACTTC
cdr3_aa: CASSYWGQGGTYEQYF

v_call: TRBV29-1
j_call: TRBJ2-3
d_call: TRBD2
clone_size: few
cdr3_length: 18
cdr3_nt: TGCAGCGTTGAAGAGACTAGCGGGAGGGCAGCTAGCACAGATACGCAGTATTTT
cdr3_aa: CSVEETSGRAASTDTQYF

v_call: TRBV7-9
j_call: TRBJ1-2
d_call: -
clone_size: few
cdr3_length: 16
cdr3_nt: TGTGCCAGCAGCTATGGACGGGGCAGGGAGGTCTATGGCTACACCTTC
cdr3_aa: CASSYGRGREVYGYTF

v_call: TRBV4-3
j_call: TRBJ2-1
d_call: -
clone_size: -
cdr3_length: 13
cdr3_nt: TGCGCCAGCAGCCAAGACAAAGAGGATGAGCAGTTCTTC
cdr3_aa: CASSQDKEDEQFF

v_call: TRBV10-1
j_call: TRBJ2-5
d_call: TRBD1
clone_size: once
cdr3_length: 15
cdr3_nt: TGCGCCAGCAGTGATCGGACAGGGGGCCAAGAGACCCAGTACTTC
cdr3_aa: CASSDRTGGQETQYF

v_call: TRBV21-1
j_call: TRBJ1-6
d_call: -
clone_size: -
cdr3_length: 14
cdr3_nt: TGTGCCAGCAGCAAAGTTAGGGGGAGCTCACCCCTCCACTTT
cdr3_aa: CASSKVRGSSPLHF

v_call: TRBV13
j_call: TRBJ1-1
d_call: -
clone_size: -
cdr3_length: 16
cdr3_nt: TGTGCCAGCAGCTTAGGCCTAATTGGGGGGGCCGTTGAAGCTTTCTTT
cdr3_aa: CASSLGLIGGAVEAFF

v_call: TRBV7-6
j_call: TRBJ2-7
d_call: -
clone_size: -
cdr3_length: 16
cdr3_nt: TGTGCCAGCAGCTTACAGAGCCGGGGGAGGTCAGGCGAGCAGTACTTC
cdr3_aa: CASSLQSRGRSGEQYF

v_call: TRBV10-3
j_call: TRBJ1-1
d_call: TRBD1
clone_size: -
cdr3_length: 14
cdr3_nt: TGTGCCATCAGAAAGACAGGGTTGAACACTGAAGCTTTCTTT
cdr3_aa: CAIRKTGLNTEAFF

v_call: TRBV19
j_call: TRBJ1-1
d_call: -
clone_size: once
cdr3_length: 15
cdr3_nt: TGTGCCAGTAGTCCCCGCCGGGGGGAAGGCACTGAAGCTTTCTTT
cdr3_aa: CASSPRRGEGTEAFF

v_call: TRBV6-5
j_call: TRBJ2-3
d_call: TRBD2
clone_size: -
cdr3_length: 15
cdr3_nt: TGTGCCAGCAACACTTTAGCGGGAGGCACAGATACGCAGTATTTT
cdr3_aa: CASNTLAGGTDTQYF

v_call: TRBV7-7
j_call: TRBJ2-1
d_call: TRBD2
clone_size: -
cdr3_length: 16
cdr3_nt: TGTGCCAGCAGCTTCCAGGCGGGAGGCACCTACAATGAGCAGTTCTTC
cdr3_aa: CASSFQAGGTYNEQFF

v_call: TRBV9
j_call: TRBJ1-4
d_call: TRBD1
clone_size: -
cdr3_length: 16
cdr3_nt: TGTGCCAGCAGCTTCAGGGGGTATGGGACAGGGGAAAAACTGTTTTTT
cdr3_aa: CASSFRGYGTGEKLFF

v_call: TRBV23-1
j_call: TRBJ2-1
d_call: -
clone_size: -
cdr3_length: 14
cdr3_nt: TGCGCCAGCAGTCCCCCGTCTAGTGGGAATGAGCAGTTCTTC
cdr3_aa: CASSPPSSGNEQFF

v_call: TRBV9
j_call: TRBJ2-1
d_call: TRBD2
clone_size: -
cdr3_length: 14
cdr3_nt: TGTGCCAGCAGCCTGACTAGCGTCGACAATGAGCAGTTCTTC
cdr3_aa: CASSLTSVDNEQFF

v_call: TRBV5-5
j_call: TRBJ2-7
d_call: -
clone_size: -
cdr3_length: 14
cdr3_nt: TGTGCCAGCAGCTTACAGCTACCCGCCTACGAGCAGTACTTC
cdr3_aa: CASSLQLPAYEQYF

v_call: TRBV2
j_call: TRBJ2-7
d_call: TRBD1
clone_size: -
cdr3_length: 16
cdr3_nt: TGTGCCAGCCTCTTTGGGGGGACAGGGGTTTCACGGGAGCAGTACTTC
cdr3_aa: CASLFGGTGVSREQYF

v_call: TRBV18
j_call: TRBJ1-4
d_call: -
clone_size: -
cdr3_length: 18
cdr3_nt: TGTGCCAGCTCACCGGTCGGGAAAGCGAGGGACTCGGGGGAAAAACTGTTTTTT
cdr3_aa: CASSPVGKARDSGEKLFF

v_call: TRBV14
j_call: TRBJ1-2
d_call: -
clone_size: -
cdr3_length: 14
cdr3_nt: TGTGCCAGCAGCCCGACAGGAGCCGTGGGGGGCTACACCTTC
cdr3_aa: CASSPTGAVGGYTF

v_call: TRBV5-4
j_call: TRBJ2-7
d_call: TRBD1
clone_size: -
cdr3_length: 16
cdr3_nt: TGTGCCAGCAGTTCTGGAGCGGGACAGGGCTCGGGCGAGCAGTACTTC
cdr3_aa: CASSSGAGQGSGEQYF

v_call: TRBV27
j_call: TRBJ1-1
d_call: -
clone_size: -
cdr3_length: 16
cdr3_nt: TGTGCCAGCAGTAGTTCCCTCGGGGGGTCGAACACTGAAGCTTTCTTT
cdr3_aa: CASSSSLGGSNTEAFF

v_call: TRBV15
j_call: TRBJ2-3
d_call: TRBD1
clone_size: -
cdr3_length: 17
cdr3_nt: TGTGCCACCAGCAGAGGGAATGGACAGGGAGTTCCAGATACGCAGTATTTT
cdr3_aa: CATSRGNGQGVPDTQYF

v_call: TRBV6-5
j_call: TRBJ1-1
d_call: TRBD1
clone_size: -
cdr3_length: 15
cdr3_nt: TGTGCCAGCAGTTGGGGGACAGGGGGGAACACTGAAGCTTTCTTT
cdr3_aa: CASSWGTGGNTEAFF

v_call: TRBV7-2
j_call: TRBJ1-1
d_call: -
clone_size: -
cdr3_length: 14
cdr3_nt: TGTGCCAGCAGCTTAATGAGCGCGAACACTGAAGCTTTCTTT
cdr3_aa: CASSLMSANTEAFF

v_call: TRBV3-1/TRBV3-2
j_call: TRBJ1-1
d_call: -
clone_size: few
cdr3_length: 13
cdr3_nt: TGTGCCAGCAGCTCGTACTTGAACACTGAAGCTTTCTTT
cdr3_aa: CASSSYLNTEAFF

v_call: TRBV29-1
j_call: TRBJ2-5
d_call: TRBD1
clone_size: -
cdr3_length: 12
cdr3_nt: TGCAGCGGGGCGACAGGGGCAGAGACCCAGTACTTC
cdr3_aa: CSGATGAETQYF

v_call: TRBV5-1
j_call: TRBJ1-1
d_call: TRBD1
clone_size: -
cdr3_length: 14
cdr3_nt: TGCGCCAGCAGCTCGGACAGGGGCCAGACTGAAGCTTTCTTT
cdr3_aa: CASSSDRGQTEAFF

v_call: TRBV21-1
j_call: TRBJ1-2
d_call: -
clone_size: -
cdr3_length: 14
cdr3_nt: TGTGCCAGCAGCAAAAACAGCCGTACTTATGGCTACACCTTC
cdr3_aa: CASSKNSRTYGYTF

v_call: TRBV30
j_call: TRBJ1-6
d_call: -
clone_size: -
cdr3_length: 14
cdr3_nt: TGTGCCTGGACCCCTCGGGGGGCAGTTTCACCCCTCCACTTT
cdr3_aa: CAWTPRGAVSPLHF

v_call: TRBV29-1
j_call: TRBJ2-1
d_call: TRBD2
clone_size: -
cdr3_length: 15
cdr3_nt: TGCAGCGTTGAAGAGGAGGGACTAGCGGGGGATGAGCAGTTCTTC
cdr3_aa: CSVEEEGLAGDEQFF

v_call: TRBV5-1
j_call: TRBJ2-7
d_call: TRBD1
clone_size: once
cdr3_length: 16
cdr3_nt: TGCGCCAGCAGCTTGGCCCCGGACAGGGGCATCTACGAGCAGTACTTC
cdr3_aa: CASSLAPDRGIYEQYF

v_call: TRBV5-4
j_call: TRBJ2-7
d_call: TRBD2
clone_size: -
cdr3_length: 15
cdr3_nt: TGTGCCAGCAGCTTGGAAGCGGGAGTTCGACACGAGCAGTACTTC
cdr3_aa: CASSLEAGVRHEQYF

v_call: TRBV25-1
j_call: TRBJ1-2
d_call: -
clone_size: -
cdr3_length: 14
cdr3_nt: TGTGCCAGCAGTGTTCTTGGCGGGGACGGCGGCTACACCTTC
cdr3_aa: CASSVLGGDGGYTF

v_call: TRBV12-3/TRBV12-4
j_call: TRBJ1-2
d_call: -
clone_size: -
cdr3_length: 13
cdr3_nt: TGTGCCAGCAGTTTAGCTAACACAGGCGGCTACACCTTC
cdr3_aa: CASSLANTGGYTF

v_call: TRBV7-2
j_call: TRBJ2-6
d_call: -
clone_size: -
cdr3_length: 17
cdr3_nt: TGTGCCAGCAGCTCCGGGACTGGGTACTCTGGGGCCAACGTCCTGACTTTC
cdr3_aa: CASSSGTGYSGANVLTF

v_call: TRBV14
j_call: TRBJ1-1
d_call: -
clone_size: -
cdr3_length: 16
cdr3_nt: TGTGCCAGCAGCCAATATTTGGGCAGCCTAAACACTGAAGCTTTCTTT
cdr3_aa: CASSQYLGSLNTEAFF

v_call: TRBV27
j_call: TRBJ2-1
d_call: TRBD2
clone_size: once
cdr3_length: 15
cdr3_nt: TGTGCCAGCAGCATACTAGCGGGGGTCTACAATGAGCAGTTCTTC
cdr3_aa: CASSILAGVYNEQFF

v_call: TRBV2
j_call: TRBJ1-2
d_call: -
clone_size: few
cdr3_length: 14
cdr3_nt: TGTGCCAGCAGTGAAAGTGGGCAGTACTATGGCTACACCTTC
cdr3_aa: CASSESGQYYGYTF

v_call: TRBV30
j_call: TRBJ2-3
d_call: TRBD2
clone_size: -
cdr3_length: 13
cdr3_nt: TGTGCCTGGAGCAGCGGGGGGGCAGATACGCAGTATTTT
cdr3_aa: CAWSSGGADTQYF

v_call: TRBV3-1/TRBV3-2
j_call: TRBJ2-7
d_call: TRBD2
clone_size: -
cdr3_length: 14
cdr3_nt: TGTGCCAGCAGCCAAGCGGCTAGCGGAGCACAGCAGTACTTC
cdr3_aa: CASSQAASGAQQYF

v_call: TRBV10-1
j_call: TRBJ2-7
d_call: -
clone_size: -
cdr3_length: 11
cdr3_nt: TGCGCCAGCAGTGCAGACTACGAGCAGTACTTC
cdr3_aa: CASSADYEQYF

v_call: TRBV19
j_call: TRBJ2-7
d_call: TRBD2
clone_size: -
cdr3_length: 15
cdr3_nt: TGTGCCAGTAGTATAGGGACTAGCGGGGGCTACGAGCAGTACTTC
cdr3_aa: CASSIGTSGGYEQYF

v_call: TRBV11-3
j_call: TRBJ1-2
d_call: TRBD1
clone_size: -
cdr3_length: 15
cdr3_nt: TGTGCCAGCAGCTTGTTGGGACAGGGGGCGGGTGGCTACACCTTC
cdr3_aa: CASSLLGQGAGGYTF